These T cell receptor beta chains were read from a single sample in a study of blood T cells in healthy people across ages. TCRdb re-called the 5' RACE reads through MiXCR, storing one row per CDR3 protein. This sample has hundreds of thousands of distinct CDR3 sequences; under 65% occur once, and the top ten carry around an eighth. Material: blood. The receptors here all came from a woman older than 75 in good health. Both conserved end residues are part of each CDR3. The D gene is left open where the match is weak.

CDR3aa: CASSLEVGRKYF; d_gene: .; len: 12; j_gene: TRBJ2-5; v_gene: TRBV7-9
CDR3aa: CSVVKQGTFSGEQFF; d_gene: .; len: 15; j_gene: TRBJ2-1; v_gene: TRBV29-1
CDR3aa: CASSTDRGYSNQPQHF; d_gene: TRBD1; len: 16; j_gene: TRBJ1-5; v_gene: TRBV7-2
CDR3aa: CASSPIAQVGSTDTQYF; d_gene: .; len: 17; j_gene: TRBJ2-3; v_gene: TRBV18
CDR3aa: CSSGTGKQFF; d_gene: .; len: 10; j_gene: TRBJ2-1; v_gene: TRBV7-9
CDR3aa: CAIHGTPVEQFF; d_gene: .; len: 12; j_gene: TRBJ2-1; v_gene: TRBV21-1
CDR3aa: CASSITLGGQGYTF; d_gene: .; len: 14; j_gene: TRBJ1-2; v_gene: TRBV19
CDR3aa: CSARDGRGPWETQYF; d_gene: TRBD1; len: 15; j_gene: .; v_gene: TRBV20-1
CDR3aa: CASSLSRRGEQYF; d_gene: .; len: 13; j_gene: TRBJ2-7; v_gene: TRBV28
CDR3aa: CAISARRQGANYGYTF; d_gene: TRBD1; len: 16; j_gene: TRBJ1-2; v_gene: TRBV10-3
CDR3aa: CSVVGQPDYEQYF; d_gene: .; len: 13; j_gene: TRBJ2-7; v_gene: TRBV29-1
CDR3aa: CAISERDTGRGYTF; d_gene: .; len: 14; j_gene: TRBJ1-2; v_gene: TRBV10-3
CDR3aa: CASSLGGNGQFF; d_gene: .; len: 12; j_gene: TRBJ2-1; v_gene: TRBV5-6
CDR3aa: CAIAGGTAEQFF; d_gene: TRBD2; len: 12; j_gene: TRBJ2-1; v_gene: TRBV10-3
CDR3aa: CSPGTGKYEQFF; d_gene: TRBD1; len: 12; j_gene: TRBJ2-1; v_gene: TRBV20-1
CDR3aa: CASSLQITEAFF; d_gene: .; len: 12; j_gene: TRBJ1-1; v_gene: TRBV7-9
CDR3aa: CASSAPGSYEQYF; d_gene: .; len: 13; j_gene: TRBJ2-7; v_gene: TRBV9
CDR3aa: CASSLHRTGSLETQYF; d_gene: TRBD1; len: 16; j_gene: TRBJ2-5; v_gene: TRBV5-5
CDR3aa: CASSLRGGQVPYNEQFF; d_gene: .; len: 17; j_gene: TRBJ2-1; v_gene: TRBV7-2
CDR3aa: CASSSLSHNEQFF; d_gene: .; len: 13; j_gene: TRBJ2-1; v_gene: TRBV27
CDR3aa: CSVEGPGGVEQYF; d_gene: TRBD1; len: 13; j_gene: TRBJ2-4; v_gene: TRBV29-1
CDR3aa: CSVNRGFGTDTQYF; d_gene: TRBD1; len: 14; j_gene: TRBJ2-3; v_gene: TRBV29-1
CDR3aa: CASSKVGTWAETQYF; d_gene: .; len: 15; j_gene: TRBJ2-5; v_gene: TRBV21-1
CDR3aa: CASSPDRYEAFF; d_gene: TRBD1; len: 12; j_gene: TRBJ1-1; v_gene: TRBV5-1
CDR3aa: CASSLRAPNNQPQHF; d_gene: .; len: 15; j_gene: TRBJ1-5; v_gene: TRBV12-3/TRBV12-4
CDR3aa: CATNTGGPKDTQYF; d_gene: TRBD2; len: 14; j_gene: TRBJ2-3; v_gene: TRBV10-3
CDR3aa: CASSHPGQKKTQYF; d_gene: TRBD1; len: 14; j_gene: TRBJ2-5; v_gene: TRBV4-1
CDR3aa: CASSLAGAPYNSPLHF; d_gene: .; len: 16; j_gene: TRBJ1-6; v_gene: TRBV5-1